Detailed here is one T cell receptor beta chain. Its specificity is not known. From the 5' RACE reads, TCRdb called clonotypes with MiXCR, one entry per CDR3 protein. Of 800,000 to 900,000 distinct CDR3 sequences detected, roughly 10% appear once; the ten largest clones hold roughly 0.51%. The sample originates from a study of CD8 T cells in ankylosing spondylitis. There are 14 residues in the CDR3. The V end lost 7 bases, the J end lost 1 base, and 13 bases lay between the germline ends. In germline, CDR1 is SGHTA, CDR2 FQGNSA. Findings and caveats of the study: CD8+ cells made up the disease-linked clones, which were relatively rare in peripheral blood. Several highly homologous variants formed a TCR beta motif that appeared characteristic of ankylosing spondylitis blood.

The sequenced material came from blood, either unsorted or a sorted T cell fraction (not recorded which). The chain combines TRBV7-2 with TRBJ1-1, with no clear D. The receptor was isolated from a male donor with ankylosing spondylitis. This chain's CDR3 is CASTPDGKNTEAFF. As DNA, the CDR3 is TGTGCCAGCACCCCAGACGGGAAGAACACTGAAGCTTTCTTT. The full variable domain, rest sourced from reference TRBV7-2 and TRBJ1-1, is GAGVSQSPSNKVTEKGKDVELRCDPISGHTALYWYRQSLGQGLEFLIYFQGNSAPDKSGLPSDRFSAERTGGSVSTLTIQRTQQEDSAVYLCASTPDGKNTEAFFGQGTRLTVV.